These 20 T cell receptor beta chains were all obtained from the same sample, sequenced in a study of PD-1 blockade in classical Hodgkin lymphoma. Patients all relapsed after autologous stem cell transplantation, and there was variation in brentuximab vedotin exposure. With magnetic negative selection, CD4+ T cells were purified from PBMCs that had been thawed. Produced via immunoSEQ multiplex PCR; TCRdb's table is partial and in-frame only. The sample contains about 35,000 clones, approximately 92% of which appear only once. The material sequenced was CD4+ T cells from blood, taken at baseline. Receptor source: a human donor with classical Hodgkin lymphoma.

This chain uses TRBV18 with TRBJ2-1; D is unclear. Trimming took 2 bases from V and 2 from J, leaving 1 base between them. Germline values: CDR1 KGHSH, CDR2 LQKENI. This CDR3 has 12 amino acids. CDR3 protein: CASSPTYNEQFF. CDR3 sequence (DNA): TGTGCCAGCTCACCAACCTACAATGAGCAGTTCTTC.

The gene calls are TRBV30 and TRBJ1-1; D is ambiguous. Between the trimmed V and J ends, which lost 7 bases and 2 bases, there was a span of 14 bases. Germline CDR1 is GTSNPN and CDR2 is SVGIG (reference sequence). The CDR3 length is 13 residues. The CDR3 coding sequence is TGTGCCTCTCAAGGACCTGGAAACACTGAAGCTTTCTTT. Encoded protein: CASQGPGNTEAFF.

The CDR3 DNA reads TGTGCCAGCAGTTACTCGATAGGGGCCTACGAGCAGTACTTC. The encoded protein is CASSYSIGAYEQYF. The chain uses TRBV6-5 and TRBJ2-7, with D possibly being TRBD1 (5 bases). V shed 0 bases and J shed 2 bases, with 8 bases lying between them. Germline-derived CDR1 and CDR2 are MNHEY and SVGAGI. The CDR3 runs 14 residues.

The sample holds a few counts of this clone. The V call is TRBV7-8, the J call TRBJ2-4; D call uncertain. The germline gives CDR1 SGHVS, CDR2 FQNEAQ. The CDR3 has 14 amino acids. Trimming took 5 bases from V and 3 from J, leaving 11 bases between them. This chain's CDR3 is CASSHRFDKNIQYF. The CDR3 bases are TGTGCCAGCAGCCATAGGTTCGACAAAAACATTCAGTACTTC.

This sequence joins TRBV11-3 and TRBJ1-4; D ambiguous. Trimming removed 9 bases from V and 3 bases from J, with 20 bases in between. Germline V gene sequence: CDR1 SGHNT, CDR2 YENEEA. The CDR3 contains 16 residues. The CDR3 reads CARIPECPFPNEKLFF. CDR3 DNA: TGTGCCAGGATCCCTGAGTGCCCCTTTCCTAATGAAAAACTGTTTTTT.

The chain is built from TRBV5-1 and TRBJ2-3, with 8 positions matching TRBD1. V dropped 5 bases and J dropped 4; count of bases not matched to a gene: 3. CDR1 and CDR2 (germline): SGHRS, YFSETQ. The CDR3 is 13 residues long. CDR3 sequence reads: CASSTGGADTQYF. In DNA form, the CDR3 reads TGCGCCAGCAGTACAGGGGGAGCAGATACGCAGTATTTT. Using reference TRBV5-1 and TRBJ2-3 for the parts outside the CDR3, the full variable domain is KAGVTQTPRYLIKTRGQQVTLSCSPISGHRSVSWYQQTPGQGLQFLFEYFSETQRNKGNFPGRFSGRQFSNSRSEMNVSTLELGDSALYLCASSTGGADTQYFGPGTRLTVL.

The CDR3 region is CASSFGQRNEKLFF. As DNA, the CDR3 is TGTGCCAGCAGCTTCGGGCAGAGGAATGAAAAACTGTTTTTT. The V call is TRBV5-4, the J call TRBJ1-4; D gene uncertain. Looked up from germline, CDR1 is SGHNT and CDR2 is YYREEE (reference sequence). This CDR3 has 14 residues. V lost 2 bases and J lost 5, with 10 bases in between.

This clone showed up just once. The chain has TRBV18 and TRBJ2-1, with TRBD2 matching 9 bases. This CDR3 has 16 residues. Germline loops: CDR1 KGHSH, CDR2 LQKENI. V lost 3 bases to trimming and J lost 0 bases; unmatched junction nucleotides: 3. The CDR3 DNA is TGTGCCAGCTCACCCAATAGCGGGAGCTCCTACAATGAGCAGTTCTTC. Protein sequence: CASSPNSGSSYNEQFF.

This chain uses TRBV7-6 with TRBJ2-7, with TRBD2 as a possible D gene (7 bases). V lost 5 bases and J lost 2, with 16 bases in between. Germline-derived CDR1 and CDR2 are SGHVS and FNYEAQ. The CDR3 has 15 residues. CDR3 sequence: CASSPLSGGPYEQYF. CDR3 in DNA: TGTGCCAGCAGCCCCCTATCCGGGGGGCCCTACGAGCAGTACTTC.

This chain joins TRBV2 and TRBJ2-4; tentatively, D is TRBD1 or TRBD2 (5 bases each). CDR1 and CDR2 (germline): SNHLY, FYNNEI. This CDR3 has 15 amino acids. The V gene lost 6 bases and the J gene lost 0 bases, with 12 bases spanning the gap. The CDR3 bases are TGTGCCAGCAGCCGGGACCCCGTAGCCAAAAACATTCAGTACTTC. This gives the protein CASSRDPVAKNIQYF.

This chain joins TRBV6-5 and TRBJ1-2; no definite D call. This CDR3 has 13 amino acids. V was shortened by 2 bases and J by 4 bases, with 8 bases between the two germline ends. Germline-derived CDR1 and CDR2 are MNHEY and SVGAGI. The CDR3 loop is CASSYRDVYGYTF. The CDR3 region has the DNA TGTGCCAGCAGTTACCGGGATGTCTATGGCTACACCTTC.

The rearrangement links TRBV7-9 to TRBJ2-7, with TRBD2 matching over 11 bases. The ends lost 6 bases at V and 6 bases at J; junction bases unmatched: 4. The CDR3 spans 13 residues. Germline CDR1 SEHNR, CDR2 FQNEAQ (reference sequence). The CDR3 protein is CASSLAGGGEQYF. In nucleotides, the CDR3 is TGTGCCAGCAGTCTAGCGGGAGGCGGCGAGCAGTACTTC.

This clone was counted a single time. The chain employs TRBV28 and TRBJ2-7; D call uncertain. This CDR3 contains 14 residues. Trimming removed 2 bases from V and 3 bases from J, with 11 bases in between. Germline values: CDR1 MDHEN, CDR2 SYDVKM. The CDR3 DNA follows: TGTGCCAGCAGTTTAGGTGGGCCGAACTACGAGCAGTACTTC. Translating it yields CASSLGGPNYEQYF.

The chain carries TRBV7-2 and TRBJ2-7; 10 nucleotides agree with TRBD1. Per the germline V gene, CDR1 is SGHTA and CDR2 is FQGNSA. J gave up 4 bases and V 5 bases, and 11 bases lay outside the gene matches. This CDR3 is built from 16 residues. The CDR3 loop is CASSRPPGTGAYEQYF. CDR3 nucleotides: TGTGCCAGCAGCCGGCCCCCCGGGACAGGGGCTTACGAGCAGTACTTC.

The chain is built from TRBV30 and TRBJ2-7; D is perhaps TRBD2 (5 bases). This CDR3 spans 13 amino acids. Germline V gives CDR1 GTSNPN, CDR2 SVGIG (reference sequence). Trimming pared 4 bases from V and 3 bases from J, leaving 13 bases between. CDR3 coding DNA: TGTGCCTGGACTGTCGGGGTTCTCTACGAGCAGTACTTC. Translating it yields CAWTVGVLYEQYF.

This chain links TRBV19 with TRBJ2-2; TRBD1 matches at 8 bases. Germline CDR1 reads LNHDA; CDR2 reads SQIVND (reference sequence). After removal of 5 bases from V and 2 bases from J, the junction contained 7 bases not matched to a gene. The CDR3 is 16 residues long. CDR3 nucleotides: TGTGCCAGTAGTGCCCGACAGGGGCGTAACACCGGGGAGCTGTTTTTT. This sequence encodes CASSARQGRNTGELFF.

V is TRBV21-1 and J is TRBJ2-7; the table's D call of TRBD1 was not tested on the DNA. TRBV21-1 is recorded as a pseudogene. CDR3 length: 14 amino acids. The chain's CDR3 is CASSKGDRTGEQYF. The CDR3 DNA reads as TGTGCCAGCAGCAAAGGGGACAGGACAGGCGAGCAGTACTTC.

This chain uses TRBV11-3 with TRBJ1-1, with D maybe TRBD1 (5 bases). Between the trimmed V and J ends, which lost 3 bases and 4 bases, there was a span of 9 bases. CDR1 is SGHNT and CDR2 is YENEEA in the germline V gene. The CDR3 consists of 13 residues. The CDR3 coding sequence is TGTGCCAGCAGCTTCGAGACAGCCACTGAAGCTTTCTTT. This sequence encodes CASSFETATEAFF.

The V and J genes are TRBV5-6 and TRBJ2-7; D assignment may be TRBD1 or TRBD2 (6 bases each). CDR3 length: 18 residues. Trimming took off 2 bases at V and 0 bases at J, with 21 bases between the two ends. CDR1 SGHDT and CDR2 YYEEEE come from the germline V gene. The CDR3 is CASSFWGPGAGSSYEQYF. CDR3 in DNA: TGTGCCAGCAGCTTTTGGGGGCCCGGGGCGGGGAGCTCCTACGAGCAGTACTTC.

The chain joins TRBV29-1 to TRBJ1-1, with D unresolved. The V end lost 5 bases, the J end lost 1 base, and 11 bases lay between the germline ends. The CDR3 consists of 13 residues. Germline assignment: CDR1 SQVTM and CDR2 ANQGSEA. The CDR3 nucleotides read TGCAGCGTTCGTAGTCAGGCGAACACTGAAGCTTTCTTT. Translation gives CSVRSQANTEAFF.